Listed here are 24 T cell receptor beta chains from one sample, sequenced in a study of shared clonotypes between healthy human individuals (TCRdb year 2020). CD8 naive samples consisted of CD45RO-negative cells that were positively selected for CCR7, yielding a CD45RA+CCR7+ population without TemRA cells. Libraries were built with the immunoSEQ multiplex PCR assay. TCRdb limited this immuneACCESS table to in-frame rearrangements with V and J called. A share of clones is missing; checked studies link under half to unresolved V genes, and the rest is unexplained. Counted in this sample were about 2.1 million clones; 93% of them appeared once. The ten top clones hold roughly 1.7% of the sample. Sequencing used naive CD8+ T cells from PBMCs. Taken with the paper, the label for cell subset or site translates to: CD45RA+CCR7+. These receptors were obtained from a man younger than 30 in good health. Some clones in this sample may be carry-over from other donors' samples.

The rearrangement uses TRBV18 and TRBJ1-2; D is unclear. Trimming took 0 bases from V and 5 from J, leaving 13 bases between them. CDR1 and CDR2 (germline): KGHSH, LQKENI. This CDR3 has 15 residues. For the CDR3, the DNA is TGTGCCAGCTCACCACCCACCGAGGCCCCTTATGGCTACACCTTC. Protein sequence: CASSPPTEAPYGYTF.

This rearrangement joins TRBV6-5 to TRBJ2-7, with D possibly matching TRBD1 (5 bases). Looked up from germline, CDR1 is MNHEY and CDR2 is SVGAGI. V gave up 0 bases and J gave up 5 bases, with 8 bases separating them. This CDR3 has 13 amino acids. The CDR3 nucleotides are TGTGCCAGCAGTTACTCTTCCAGGGACGAGCAGTACTTC. This sequence encodes CASSYSSRDEQYF.

The chain joins TRBV25-1 to TRBJ2-7, with 7 bases that match TRBD1. This CDR3 region has 14 residues. CDR1 and CDR2 (germline): MGHDK, SYGVNS. Unmatched junction bases numbered 8, after V lost 4 bases and J lost 5 bases. The CDR3 region has the DNA TGTGCCAGCAGTGCTTGGGACAGTACCAACGAGCAGTACTTC. Protein: CASSAWDSTNEQYF.

This chain links TRBV10-3 with TRBJ2-1; 13 nucleotides line up with TRBD2. The germline V gene encodes CDR1 ENHRY and CDR2 SYGVKD. The CDR3 is made up of 20 amino acids. The V gene end was trimmed by 0 bases and the J gene end by 1 base; junction bases not matched to a gene: 9. This CDR3 is CAISESLLAGGPSSYNEQFF. The CDR3 DNA follows: TGTGCCATCAGTGAGTCCCTACTAGCGGGAGGGCCCTCTTCCTACAATGAGCAGTTCTTC.

This rearrangement joins TRBV29-1 to TRBJ2-7; D is perhaps TRBD2 (6 bases). The V gene lost 7 bases and the J gene lost 10 bases, with 23 bases spanning the gap. The CDR3 runs to 13 residues. From germline, CDR1 is SQVTM and CDR2 ANQGSEA. The CDR3 sequence is CSGFRAQGGNQYF. The CDR3 DNA reads as TGCAGCGGCTTTCGGGCGCAGGGAGGAAATCAGTACTTC.

V is TRBV29-1 and J is TRBJ1-2; no firm D call. V was trimmed by 0 bases and J by 8 bases, leaving 13 bases between them. This CDR3 has 13 residues. Germline V gene sequence: CDR1 SQVTM, CDR2 ANQGSEA. CDR3 sequence: CSVEDQGFGGYTF. The CDR3 DNA reads as TGCAGCGTTGAAGATCAAGGGTTCGGCGGCTACACCTTC. The full variable domain, with the rest looked up from reference TRBV29-1 and TRBJ1-2, is SAVISQKPSRDICQRGTSLTIQCQVDSQVTMMFWYRQQPGQSLTLIATANQGSEATYESGFVIDKFPISRPNLTFSTLTVSNMSPEDSSIYLCSVEDQGFGGYTFGSGTRLTVV.

The rearrangement links TRBV25-1 to TRBJ2-5, with D possibly matching TRBD2 (6 bases). The closer fit of TRBJ2-7 to the DNA end suggests the J call may be wrong. CDR3 length: 15 residues. Germline lookup yields CDR1 MGHDK and CDR2 SYGVNS. Here the CDR3 reads CASSELGGVSYEQYF. CDR3 sequence (DNA): TGTGCCAGCAGTGAATTGGGCGGGGTCTCCTACGAGCAGTACTTC.

The V gene is TRBV27, the J gene TRBJ1-2; tentatively, D is TRBD1 (6 bases). CDR1 is MNHEY and CDR2 is SMNVEV in the germline V gene (reference sequence). The length of the CDR3 is 17 residues. Trimming took off 0 bases at V and 4 bases at J, with 18 bases between the two ends. The CDR3 protein is CASSLSLKLGQSYGYTF. CDR3 in DNA: TGTGCCAGCAGTTTATCGTTGAAACTTGGACAGTCCTATGGCTACACCTTC.

The chain recombines TRBV7-9 with TRBJ2-2; D is ambiguous. V lost 5 bases to trimming and J lost 4 bases, with 8 bases between them. Looked up from germline, CDR1 is SEHNR and CDR2 is FQNEAQ (reference sequence). This CDR3 has 13 amino acids. CDR3 DNA sequence: TGTGCCAGCAGCGGTGCAGTCACCGGGGAGCTGTTTTTT. Translation gives CASSGAVTGELFF.

CDR3: CASSPSPGLTGNEQFF. The CDR3, as DNA: TGTGCCAGCAGCCCCAGCCCGGGCCTAACGGGCAATGAGCAGTTCTTC. This chain links TRBV7-6 with TRBJ2-1, with D unresolved. V was shortened by 5 bases and J by 6 bases, with 20 bases between the two germline ends. This CDR3 spans 16 amino acids. Germline CDR1 and CDR2: SGHVS and FNYEAQ. Full variable domain (outside the CDR3, taken from reference TRBV7-6 and TRBJ2-1): GAGVSQSPRYKVTKRGQDVALRCDPISGHVSLYWYRQALGQGPEFLTYFNYEAQQDKSGLPNDRFSAERPEGSISTLTIQRTEQRDSAMYRCASSPSPGLTGNEQFFGPGTRLTVL.

CDR3 sequence (DNA): TGCGCCAGCAGCCAAGCCGGGATCTCCTACAATGAGCAGTTCTTC. It codes for CASSQAGISYNEQFF. V gene TRBV4-1 combines with J gene TRBJ2-1, with D maybe TRBD2 (5 bases). V lost 1 base to trimming and J lost 0 bases, with 7 bases between them. Germline V gene data show CDR1 as MGHRA and CDR2 as YSYEKL. The CDR3 spans 15 residues.

The J gene is TRBJ2-5, the V gene TRBV7-9; D gene unclear. The DNA end is a closer match to TRBJ2-7, so the J assignment may be wrong. Germline V CDR1 and CDR2: SEHNR, FQNEAQ (reference sequence). The CDR3 has 16 amino acids. The DNA for the CDR3 is TGTGCCAGCAGTCCCCACTTTTCCCTGAGCTCCTACGAGCAGTACTTC. This translates into CASSPHFSLSSYEQYF.

The CDR3 bases are TGTGCCAGCAGCGCCAACCCCGGGACTCTCTCCTACGAGCAGTACTTC. Encoded protein: CASSANPGTLSYEQYF. The chain links TRBV9 to TRBJ2-7; the D gene is possibly TRBD2 (6 bases). CDR3 length: 16 residues. Trimming shortened V by 3 bases and J by 0 bases, and 16 bases separated the two germline ends. Germline V lookup: CDR1 SGDLS, CDR2 YYNGEE.

This sequence joins TRBV6-1 and TRBJ2-7; no firm D call. V was shortened by 1 base and J by 5 bases, with 9 bases between the two germline ends. This CDR3 is built from 13 residues. Germline-derived CDR1 and CDR2 are MNHNS and SASEGT. CDR3 DNA: TGTGCCAGCAGTGAAGGGCCCGGCCACGAGCAGTACTTC. It encodes CASSEGPGHEQYF.

With respect to this clone: The same CDR3 can be traced to other DNA sequences in this sample. The chain couples TRBV5-1 to TRBJ1-1, with unresolved D. CDR1 SGHRS and CDR2 YFSETQ come from the germline V gene. This CDR3 has 12 amino acids. V lost 4 bases and J lost 3, with 7 bases in between. CDR3 in DNA: TGCGCCAGCAGCCTCCCCGACACTGAAGCTTTCTTT. Protein product: CASSLPDTEAFF.

DNA of the CDR3: TGTGCCAGCAGCCAAGATGGGGCTAGAGGCCGAGAGACCCAGTACTTC. Protein sequence: CASSQDGARGRETQYF. The chain recombines TRBV14 with TRBJ2-5; weak D call: TRBD1 (5 bases). This CDR3 contains 16 residues. V was clipped by 0 bases and J by 4 bases, with 15 bases between them. The germline gives CDR1 SGHDN, CDR2 FVKESK.

This clone was counted between two and nine times. The gene calls are TRBV6-6 and TRBJ2-2, with 7 bases fitting TRBD1. Germline assignment: CDR1 MNHNY and CDR2 SVGAGI (reference sequence). Unmatched junction bases numbered 6, after V lost 4 bases and J lost 1 base. The CDR3 spans 16 residues. This CDR3 reads CASSSDREKNTGELFF. The CDR3 DNA sequence: TGTGCCAGCAGTTCTGACAGGGAAAAGAACACCGGGGAGCTGTTTTTT.

With respect to this clone: The same CDR3 arises from other DNA sequences in this sample as well. CDR3 nucleotide sequence: TGTGCCAGCAGTTTGGGAGTTCACACTGAAGCTTTCTTT. The encoded protein is CASSLGVHTEAFF. The rearrangement uses TRBV27 and TRBJ1-1, with D unresolved. This CDR3 contains 13 residues. Germline CDR1 and CDR2: MNHEY and SMNVEV (reference sequence). The V end was cut by 3 bases, the J end by 3 bases, with 8 bases between.

The J gene is TRBJ1-4, the V gene TRBV15; D gene uncertain. The CDR3 has 17 amino acids. CDR1 and CDR2 from the germline V gene are LNHNV and YYDKDF (reference sequence). The V and J ends lost 1 base and 3 bases respectively, with 15 bases between them. In DNA form, the CDR3 reads TGTGCCACCAGCAGAGTTTGGGCGGCAGGTCCTAATGAAAAACTGTTTTTT. Translated, it gives CATSRVWAAGPNEKLFF.

This chain connects TRBV6-1 to TRBJ2-5, with 9 bases matching TRBD2. The CDR3 consists of 12 residues. Germline trimming cut 4 bases from V and 9 bases from J; bases unmatched to any gene: 3. Germline assignment: CDR1 MNHNS and CDR2 SASEGT. This CDR3 reads CASSGLAAAQYF. CDR3 DNA sequence: TGTGCCAGCAGTGGACTAGCGGCAGCCCAGTACTTC.

The chain carries TRBV11-2 and TRBJ2-3; 10 bases align to TRBD2. The V segment lost 6 bases and the J segment 14 bases; nucleotides outside the gene matches: 14. This CDR3 has 14 residues. Germline V lookup: CDR1 SGHAT, CDR2 FQNNGV. The CDR3 bases are TGTGCCAGCAGTCAGCACGGGGGAGCGGGAGGGCCGTATTTT. Translated: CASSQHGGAGGPYF.

This clone was counted once. The CDR3 DNA reads as TGTGCCAGCCGACCGCAGGGTTGGGACTCCTACGAGCAGTACTTC. This translates into CASRPQGWDSYEQYF. The chain links TRBV18 to TRBJ2-7; a possible D gene is TRBD1 (5 bases). The CDR3 extends over 15 amino acids. Germline V gives CDR1 KGHSH, CDR2 LQKENI. Trimming removed 8 bases at V and 0 bases at J, with 17 bases between.

On this clone: The identical CDR3 is also encoded by other nucleotide sequences in the sample. The rearrangement uses TRBV27 and TRBJ2-1; D is unresolved. This CDR3 region has 15 residues. Trimming left V 5 bases short and J 0 bases short, with 11 bases between. Germline V gene sequence: CDR1 MNHEY, CDR2 SMNVEV (reference sequence). CDR3 DNA sequence: TGTGCCAGCAGTCCCGGACGGAGCTCCTACAATGAGCAGTTCTTC. It codes for CASSPGRSSYNEQFF.

V is TRBV7-9 and J is TRBJ2-5, with a tentative D call TRBD1 (6 bases). From germline, CDR1 is SEHNR and CDR2 FQNEAQ (reference sequence). The CDR3 covers 13 residues. V was clipped by 5 bases and J by 5 bases, with 12 bases between them. This chain's CDR3 is CASSPGTLETQYF. In nucleotides, the CDR3 is TGTGCCAGCAGCCCAGGGACACTCGAGACCCAGTACTTC.